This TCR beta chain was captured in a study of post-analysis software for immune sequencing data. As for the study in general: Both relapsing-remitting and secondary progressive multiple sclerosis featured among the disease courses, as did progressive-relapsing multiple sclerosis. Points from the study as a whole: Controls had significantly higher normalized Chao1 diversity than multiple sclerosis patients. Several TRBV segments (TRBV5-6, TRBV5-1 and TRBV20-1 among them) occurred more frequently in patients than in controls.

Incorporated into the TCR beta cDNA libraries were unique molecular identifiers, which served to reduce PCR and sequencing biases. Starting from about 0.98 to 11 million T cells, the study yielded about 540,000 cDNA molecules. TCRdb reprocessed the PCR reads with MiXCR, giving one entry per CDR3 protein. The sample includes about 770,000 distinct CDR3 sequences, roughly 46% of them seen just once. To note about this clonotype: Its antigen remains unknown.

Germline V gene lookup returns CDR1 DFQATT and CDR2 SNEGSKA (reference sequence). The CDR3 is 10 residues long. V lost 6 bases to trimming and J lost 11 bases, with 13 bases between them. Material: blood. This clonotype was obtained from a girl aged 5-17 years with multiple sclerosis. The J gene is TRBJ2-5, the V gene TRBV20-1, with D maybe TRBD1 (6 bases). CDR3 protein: CSALSRGQYF. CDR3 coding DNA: TGCAGTGCCCTCTCGAGGGGGCAGTACTTC.